The 26 T cell receptor beta chains listed next were all sequenced from one sample in a study of neurological immune-mediated disorders. Each CDR3 protein is one row after TCRdb ran MiXCR on the 5' RACE reads. The sample lists nearly 60,000 distinct CDR3 sequences, approximately 3.1% occurring once. Sequencing used PBMCs. These receptors all come from a woman aged 55-75 years with multiple sclerosis.

The table lists this clonotype with a few counts. The rearrangement uses TRBV28 and TRBJ2-2; the D gene is possibly TRBD2 (6 bases). V lost 10 bases and J 5 bases, leaving 23 bases between the germline ends. In germline, CDR1 is MDHEN, CDR2 SYDVKM. The CDR3 extends over 16 amino acids. The CDR3: CAILTPRGIGTGELFF. The CDR3 nucleotides are TGTGCCATTTTGACTCCGCGGGGTATCGGGACCGGGGAGCTGTTTTTT.

This clonotype was picked up many times. The chain recombines TRBV4-3 with TRBJ1-6; D is possibly TRBD1 (6 bases). The CDR3 consists of 15 residues. Germline V gene data show CDR1 as LGHNA and CDR2 as YSLEER. Trimming removed 1 base from V and 8 bases from J, with 12 bases in between. In DNA, the CDR3 is TGCGCCAGCAGCCAAGTTAGCACAGGGTATTCACCCCTCCACTTT. It specifies CASSQVSTGYSPLHF.

This clonotype was found many times. The V and J genes are TRBV20-1 and TRBJ2-5; a possible D gene is TRBD1 (5 bases). The V and J ends lost 1 base and 8 bases respectively, with 20 bases between them. This CDR3 spans 15 amino acids. CDR1 DFQATT and CDR2 SNEGSKA come from the germline V gene (reference sequence). The CDR3 DNA sequence: TGCAGTGCTAGAGGGGGTCAGGGCGGTGGTTTTACCCAGTACTTC. Encoded protein: CSARGGQGGGFTQYF.

This clonotype was found many times. V and J are TRBV20-1 and TRBJ1-4; maybe TRBD1 (5 bases). V was clipped by 2 bases and J by 1 base, with 8 bases between them. CDR1 is DFQATT, CDR2 SNEGSKA, per germline (reference sequence). The CDR3 totals 14 residues. The chain's CDR3 is CSARNRRTNEKLFF. The CDR3 DNA reads as TGCAGTGCTAGAAACAGGAGAACTAATGAAAAACTGTTTTTT.

The table lists this clonotype with many counts. For the CDR3, the DNA is TGTGCCAGCAGTTTAGCCATGAACTATGGCTACACCTTC. The encoded protein is CASSLAMNYGYTF. The rearrangement joins TRBV27 to TRBJ1-2; D not resolved. V lost 2 bases and J lost 2, with 6 bases in between. The germline gives CDR1 MNHEY, CDR2 SMNVEV (reference sequence). CDR3 length: 13 amino acids.

This clonotype appeared many times. This chain links TRBV20-1 with TRBJ2-1; 8 bases align to TRBD1. Germline V CDR1 and CDR2: DFQATT, SNEGSKA (reference sequence). The CDR3 length is 14 residues. This CDR3 is CSFQGAKSYNEQFF. The CDR3 nucleotides read TGCAGCTTCCAGGGGGCTAAATCCTACAATGAGCAGTTCTTC.

This clonotype was seen at least ten times. Here the CDR3 DNA reads TGCGCCAGCAGCCAAGAATCTCGGGGAGAGACCCAGTACTTC. Amino acids: CASSQESRGETQYF. The V gene is TRBV4-1, the J gene TRBJ2-5, with D possibly matching TRBD2 (5 bases). Germline lookup yields CDR1 MGHRA and CDR2 YSYEKL. The CDR3 length is 14 residues. V was shortened by 0 bases and J by 4 bases, with 9 bases between the two germline ends.

This clonotype was detected ten times or more. The rearrangement uses TRBV28 and TRBJ2-7; D is ambiguous. The CDR3 extends over 12 amino acids. Germline assignment: CDR1 MDHEN and CDR2 SYDVKM. V was shortened by 5 bases and J by 4 bases, with 9 bases between the two germline ends. The DNA of the CDR3 is TGTGCCAGCAGTATACTTCAATACGAGCAGTACTTC. As protein: CASSILQYEQYF.

This clonotype was observed at least ten times. This chain joins TRBV20-1 and TRBJ2-1, with unresolved D. Germline CDR1 reads DFQATT; CDR2 reads SNEGSKA (reference sequence). CDR3 size: 14 residues. V was cut by 2 bases and J by 12 bases, with 20 bases left in between. The CDR3 DNA reads as TGCAGTGCTAGAACCCTCTATCTAGAGTTCGGGCAGTTCTTC. Amino acids: CSARTLYLEFGQFF.

This clonotype was observed at least ten times. One end of the junction does not line up with germline, which may come from a read error. The CDR3 is CATRGASHEQYF. Written as DNA, the CDR3 is TGTGCCACGCGCGGTGCCTCCCACGAGCAGTACTTC. The rearrangement uses TRBV7-2 and TRBJ2-7, with D hard to call. CDR3 length equals 12 residues. The germline gives CDR1 SGHTA, CDR2 FQGNSA.

Details on this clonotype: A clone one base away is much larger, so this may be a read error. The genes are TRBV10-3 and TRBJ2-7; no definite D call. Per germline, CDR1 ENHRY and CDR2 SYGVKD. CDR3 size: 14 residues. The ends were cut back, 7 bases at V and 0 bases at J, with 13 bases in the middle. The CDR3 reads CAINRAGNSYEQYF. CDR3 bases: TGTGCCATCAATCGTGCAGGTAACTCCTACGAGCAGTACTTC.

In this sample, this clonotype turned up many times. CDR3 protein: CASSVVGGANVLTF. The DNA of the CDR3 is TGTGCCAGCAGCGTAGTAGGCGGGGCCAACGTCCTGACTTTC. This chain joins TRBV9 and TRBJ2-6; D remains unclear. The germline V and J ends were trimmed by 0 bases and 4 bases, with 5 bases remaining between them. This CDR3 comprises 14 residues. CDR1 and CDR2 (germline): SGDLS, YYNGEE.

This clonotype was seen repeatedly, ten times or more. The V call is TRBV5-1, the J call TRBJ1-1; D not certain. Germline lookup yields CDR1 SGHRS and CDR2 YFSETQ. The CDR3 spans 13 residues. Trimming removed 0 bases from V and 5 bases from J, with 8 bases in between. CDR3 in DNA: TGCGCCAGCAGCTTGGAGGCCGCTACTGAAGCTTTCTTT. It yields the protein CASSLEAATEAFF.

This clonotype was seen repeatedly, ten times or more. V is TRBV10-2 and J is TRBJ2-2; the D gene is possibly TRBD2 (6 bases). The CDR3 totals 14 residues. Germline lookup yields CDR1 WSHSY and CDR2 SAAADI. Trimming stripped 7 bases from V and 1 base from J, with 10 bases between. Here the CDR3 reads CASKRDLNTGELFF. DNA for the CDR3: TGCGCCAGCAAAAGGGACTTGAACACCGGGGAGCTGTTTTTT.

Many counts were recorded for this clonotype. The rearrangement uses TRBV5-1 and TRBJ2-1; D unresolved. V lost 3 bases, J lost 0 bases, and 10 bases lay in between. The CDR3 is made up of 15 amino acids. Germline assignment: CDR1 SGHRS and CDR2 YFSETQ. The CDR3 DNA reads TGCGCCAGCAGCTCCACGGGCGGCTCCTACAATGAGCAGTTCTTC. Translated, it gives CASSSTGGSYNEQFF.

This clonotype was detected many times. The gene calls are TRBV5-1 and TRBJ1-1; D is undetermined. The V end was cut by 0 bases, the J end by 7 bases, with 16 bases between. The CDR3 sequence is 15 residues long. The germline V gene has CDR1 SGHRS and CDR2 YFSETQ. The CDR3 bases are TGCGCCAGCAGCTTGGATTCAGGCGGTCTGAGTGAAGCTTTCTTT. Residues: CASSLDSGGLSEAFF.

This clonotype was recorded many times. The J gene is TRBJ2-3, the V gene TRBV6-5, with 8 positions matching TRBD2. Germline CDR1 and CDR2: MNHEY and SVGAGI. J lost 7 bases, V lost 4 bases, and 4 bases had no gene match. The CDR3 covers 13 residues. The CDR3 here is CASSSTSGYTQYF. The CDR3 DNA reads as TGTGCCAGCAGTTCCACTAGCGGCTATACGCAGTATTTT.

The chain recombines TRBV2 with TRBJ2-7, with 11 bases fitting TRBD1. The CDR3 has 14 amino acids. V lost 6 bases and J lost 4; bases outside the gene matches: 5. Germline V gives CDR1 SNHLY, CDR2 FYNNEI. Here the CDR3 reads CASRGTGGFYEQYF. The CDR3 DNA sequence: TGTGCCAGCAGGGGGACAGGGGGATTTTACGAGCAGTACTTC. Looking up the rest from reference TRBV2 and TRBJ2-7 gives the full variable domain: EPEVTQTPSHQVTQMGQEVILRCVPISNHLYFYWYRQILGQKVEFLVSFYNNEISEKSEIFDDQFSVERPDGSNFTLKIRSTKLEDSAMYFCASRGTGGFYEQYFGPGTRLTVT.

This clonotype was picked up many times. J is TRBJ2-7 and V is TRBV20-1; D is perhaps TRBD1 (6 bases). The V gene lost 0 bases and the J gene lost 1 base, with 19 bases spanning the gap. CDR3 size: 17 residues. Germline lookup yields CDR1 DFQATT and CDR2 SNEGSKA (reference sequence). CDR3 bases: TGCAGTGCTAGAGAGGAACACAGGGTGGTGAATTCCTACGAGCAGTACTTC. This gives the protein CSAREEHRVVNSYEQYF.

A word on this clonotype: A clone one base away is much larger, so this may be a read error. The chain has TRBV7-2 and TRBJ2-2; tentatively, D is TRBD1 (5 bases). The CDR3 is 11 amino acids. CDR1 is SGHTA and CDR2 is FQGNSA in the germline V gene. The CDR3 region has the DNA TGTGCCAGCAGCTTCCCTGGGGCGCTGTTTTTT. This sequence encodes CASSFPGALFF. The variable domain in full, with the rest retrieved from reference TRBV7-2 and TRBJ2-2, is GAGVSQSPSNKVTEKGKDVELRCDPISGHTALYWYRQSLGQGLEFLIYFQGNSAPDKSGLPSDRFSAERTGGSVSTLTIQRTQQEDSAVYLCASSFPGALFFGEGSRLTVL.

Ten or more counts support this clonotype. V and J are TRBV6-5 and TRBJ2-7; tentative D call: TRBD2 (6 bases). This CDR3 spans 14 amino acids. CDR1 is MNHEY, CDR2 SVGAGI, per germline. V gave up 2 bases and J gave up 3 bases, with 11 bases separating them. The CDR3 nucleotides are TGTGCCAGCAGTTACAAAGCGACTAGCTACGAGCAGTACTTC. Protein sequence: CASSYKATSYEQYF.

This clonotype was counted ten times or more. The V gene is TRBV7-2, the J gene TRBJ2-2; 7 bases map to TRBD1. V shed 5 bases, J shed 1 base, and the junction held 7 bases outside the gene matches. The CDR3 consists of 16 residues. The germline V gene encodes CDR1 SGHTA and CDR2 FQGNSA. The CDR3 region has the DNA TGTGCCAGCAGCCCCAACAGGGGTCAGAACACCGGGGAGCTGTTTTTT. It yields the protein CASSPNRGQNTGELFF.

This clonotype was seen more than once but under ten times. The rearrangement links TRBV3-1 to TRBJ2-2; perhaps TRBD1 as D (6 bases). Germline V gene sequence: CDR1 LGHDT, CDR2 YNNKEL (reference sequence). V gave up 0 bases and J gave up 3 bases, with 8 bases separating them. This CDR3 contains 15 residues. CDR3: CASSQEDRYTGELFF. Written as DNA, the CDR3 is TGTGCCAGCAGCCAAGAGGACAGATACACCGGGGAGCTGTTTTTT.

The chain carries TRBV15 and TRBJ2-3; a weak D match, TRBD1 (6 bases). The CDR3 extends over 16 amino acids. Looked up from germline, CDR1 is LNHNV and CDR2 is YYDKDF (reference sequence). V shed 5 bases and J shed 1 base, with 16 bases lying between them. The CDR3 DNA reads TGTGCCACCAGCTCCTCTAGGGGGTATGGCACAGATACGCAGTATTTT. Translating it yields CATSSSRGYGTDTQYF.

This clonotype was seen repeatedly, ten times or more. This chain joins TRBV24-1 and TRBJ2-7; 10 bases match TRBD1. The CDR3 covers 16 residues. With V trimmed by 5 bases and J by 2 bases, 8 bases remained unmatched. CDR1 and CDR2 from the germline V gene are KGHDR and SFDVKD. The CDR3 here is CATSAMPGQGPYEQYF. The CDR3 coding sequence is TGTGCCACCAGTGCAATGCCGGGACAGGGGCCCTACGAGCAGTACTTC.

This clonotype was recorded many times. The CDR3 region has the DNA TGTGCCAGCAAAGGCCTGGGGGCGAAGTCCTACGAGCAGTACTTC. Its translation is CASKGLGAKSYEQYF. The chain joins TRBV27 to TRBJ2-7, with D perhaps TRBD1 (6 bases). This CDR3 is built from 15 residues. V lost 7 bases to trimming and J lost 1 base, with 17 bases between them. The V gene's germline CDR1 is MNHEY and CDR2 SMNVEV (reference sequence).